This T cell receptor beta chain appears in the sequencing data of a study of blood T cell repertoires in COVID-19 (dated by TCRdb to the early 2020s). In terms of the full investigation: Samples covering the acute and convalescent phases of COVID-19 were provided by collaborators in the United States, Italy and Spain. The material from the prospective study consisted of cDNA or gDNA derived from T cells, B-cell-depleted T cells, or PBMCs. Subjects who had been exposed to COVID-19, were actively infected with it, or had recovered from it provided the deeply sampled blood TCRbeta repertoires that made up the dataset. A freely available public database, intended as a resource for researchers studying the immune response to SARS-CoV-2, is where the repertoires were released. Samples came from the ongoing ImmuneRACE study (first 160 participants) plus 1,254 subjects from 6 global collaborators. Nearly every sample came with metadata listing a de-identified subject ID, COVID-19 status, age in years and sex. HLA class I and class II types, where available, came from metadata supplied by the sample provider rather than from assay-based typing.

Each collaborating institution followed its own protocols to collect whole blood in K2EDTA tubes. Collaborator samples were shipped for TCRbeta analysis as frozen whole blood, isolated PBMCs, or DNA extracted from either sample type. The CDR3 starts with the cysteine, ends with the phenylalanine, and has 21 residues. The DNA shown is the 63-base CDR3, in frame from base 1. As to this clone: The antigen it recognizes is unknown. There are no base qualities to consult, and no much larger clone falls within one base.

TCRbeta CDR3 regions were amplified from genomic DNA by means of the immunoSEQ Assay, a bias-controlled multiplex PCR. In the original analysis: The number of nucleated cells in each sample was estimated by amplification of reference gene primers within the assay. To quantify the absolute abundance of each unique TCRbeta CDR3 rearrangement, sequence reads were collapsed and filtered. For each sample, productive Simpson clonality was calculated by taking the square root of Simpson's diversity index across productive rearrangements. Drawn from immuneACCESS, this table holds only the in-frame rearrangements with V and J called that TCRdb kept. Clones are partly lost; checked studies trace under half to an unresolved V gene and leave the rest unexplained. The D gene and trimming were derived from the DNA, and the V and J assignments and clone size from that table. The sample table records approximately 140,000 clones; around 80% of these occur just once. The top ten clones comprise approximately 3.6% of the sample.

General study outcomes and caveats: How much clinical and demographic metadata was included differed by source and by participant, and the metadata was provided uncurated.

The chain is assembled from TRBV21-1 and TRBJ2-1; TRBD2 is the table's D call and was not checked against the DNA. TRBV21-1 is described as a pseudogene. This clonotype originated in a man aged 55 to 69 with acute or convalescent COVID-19. Sequencing was done on a sample of peripheral blood. The CDR3 region has the sequence CASSKTSSSSTPSGRMVEQFF. Read as DNA, the sequence is TGTGCCAGCAGCAAAACCTCTTCCTCATCGACGCCGAGCGGGAGAATGGTTGAGCAGTTCTTC.